Shown below are 21 T cell receptor beta chains from a single sample sequenced in a study of shared clonotypes between healthy human individuals. Method: immunoSEQ multiplex PCR; TCRdb's copy keeps in-frame clones and lacks some. The sample records millions of clones, over 85% being singletons. Naive CD8 isolation took CD45RO-negative cells positively selected for CCR7 and excluded terminally differentiated effector memory CD45RA+ cells. The sequencing sample was made of naive CD8+ T cells sorted from blood. These receptors originate from a man between 18 and 35 years old in good health.

The rearrangement joins TRBV6-5 to TRBJ2-5, with TRBD2 matching 8 bases. V lost 5 bases to trimming and J lost 5 bases; unmatched junction nucleotides: 7. The CDR3 is 14 residues long. Germline assignment: CDR1 MNHEY and CDR2 SVGAGI. CDR3 protein: CASSPRGGGETQYF. In nucleotides, the CDR3 is TGTGCCAGCAGTCCCCGGGGGGGCGGGGAGACCCAGTACTTC.

The rearrangement links TRBV7-9 to TRBJ1-1; 8 positions agree with TRBD1. The CDR3 is 16 amino acids. Germline V lookup: CDR1 SEHNR, CDR2 FQNEAQ (reference sequence). V trimming: 4 bases; J trimming: 1 base; junction bases outside the gene matches: 8. The CDR3 loop is CASSWTGHGENTEAFF. CDR3 nucleotide sequence: TGTGCCAGCAGCTGGACAGGGCATGGGGAGAACACTGAAGCTTTCTTT.

This chain joins TRBV27 and TRBJ2-1; the match to TRBD2 covers 7 bases. There are 15 residues in the CDR3. From germline, CDR1 is MNHEY and CDR2 SMNVEV (reference sequence). Trimming removed 5 bases from V and 7 bases from J; junction bases left unmatched: 11. The CDR3, as DNA: TGTGCCAGCAGTGACGTGGCGGGAGTCACAAATGAGCAGTTCTTC. Translating gives CASSDVAGVTNEQFF.

This rearrangement joins TRBV2 to TRBJ2-5; 7 nucleotides align to TRBD1. CDR3 length: 15 residues. Looked up from germline, CDR1 is SNHLY and CDR2 is FYNNEI. Trimming took 0 bases from V and 4 from J; bases not matched to a gene: 5. The CDR3 sequence is CASSEANRGIETQYF. DNA for the CDR3: TGTGCCAGCAGTGAAGCTAACAGGGGCATAGAGACCCAGTACTTC. The full variable domain, its missing parts supplied by reference TRBV2 and TRBJ2-5, is EPEVTQTPSHQVTQMGQEVILRCVPISNHLYFYWYRQILGQKVEFLVSFYNNEISEKSEIFDDQFSVERPDGSNFTLKIRSTKLEDSAMYFCASSEANRGIETQYFGPGTRLLVL.

The V and J genes are TRBV6-5 and TRBJ2-1; 8 bases fit TRBD2. Germline V gives CDR1 MNHEY, CDR2 SVGAGI. Trimming removed 7 bases from V and 5 bases from J; junction bases left unmatched: 7. The CDR3 is 14 amino acids. The CDR3, as DNA: TGTGCCAGCAACCCGACTAGCGCCCACAATGAGCAGTTCTTC. Translated: CASNPTSAHNEQFF.

This chain connects TRBV6-1 to TRBJ2-7, with D tentatively TRBD1 or TRBD2 (5 bases each). The germline CDR1 and CDR2 sequences are MNHNS and SASEGT. The V end was cut by 10 bases, the J end by 1 base, with 20 bases between. The CDR3 is made up of 15 amino acids. CDR3 region: CATFGPGRSSYEQYF. The CDR3 DNA follows: TGTGCCACCTTTGGACCGGGACGGAGTTCCTACGAGCAGTACTTC.

This clone was counted once. The chain joins TRBV7-9 to TRBJ2-7; D ambiguous. The CDR3 runs 13 residues. V dropped 5 bases and J dropped 0 bases, with 8 bases sitting between them. Per the germline V gene, CDR1 is SEHNR and CDR2 is FQNEAQ (reference sequence). CDR3 nucleotides: TGTGCCAGCAGCCCCAGCTTCTCCTACGAGCAGTACTTC. This translates into CASSPSFSYEQYF.

V gene TRBV9 combines with J gene TRBJ1-1, with TRBD1 identical over 7 bases. Germline V gene sequence: CDR1 SGDLS, CDR2 YYNGEE. The CDR3 spans 15 residues. The trim removed 0 bases at V and 0 bases at J, leaving 2 bases unmatched. CDR3 sequence (DNA): TGTGCCAGCAGCGTAGGGGACAGCGTGAACACTGAAGCTTTCTTT. Protein sequence: CASSVGDSVNTEAFF.

The V call is TRBV7-2, the J call TRBJ2-7; 7 positions match TRBD2. The CDR3 is made up of 14 amino acids. CDR1 and CDR2 from the germline V gene are SGHTA and FQGNSA. The V gene end was trimmed by 7 bases and the J gene end by 3 bases; junction bases not matched to a gene: 9. The CDR3 bases are TGTGCCAGCACCTTGAGCGGGATTCTCTACGAGCAGTACTTC. Translation gives CASTLSGILYEQYF.

The genes are TRBV28 and TRBJ1-2; 8 bases match TRBD1. The CDR3 has 15 residues. V was pared by 7 bases and J by 7 bases, with 14 bases of the junction left unmatched. The germline V gene encodes CDR1 MDHEN and CDR2 SYDVKM. The CDR3 reads CASTLGWTGSPGYTF. CDR3 in DNA: TGTGCCAGCACACTAGGGTGGACAGGGAGCCCTGGCTACACCTTC.

A few counts support this clone. The identical CDR3 is also encoded by other nucleotide sequences in the sample. The rearrangement joins TRBV7-9 to TRBJ2-5; perhaps TRBD1 as D (6 bases). V lost 0 bases and J 2 bases, leaving 13 bases between the germline ends. The CDR3 sequence is 16 residues long. In germline, CDR1 is SEHNR, CDR2 FQNEAQ (reference sequence). The CDR3: CASSLAWTVPQETQYF. The CDR3 DNA reads as TGTGCCAGCAGCTTAGCCTGGACAGTCCCTCAAGAGACCCAGTACTTC.

The chain uses TRBV29-1 and TRBJ1-1; maybe TRBD1 (5 bases). CDR1 and CDR2 from the germline V gene are SQVTM and ANQGSEA. V lost 4 bases to trimming and J lost 3 bases, with 9 bases between them. This CDR3 has 12 amino acids. The CDR3 coding sequence is TGCAGCGTTGGGGACCTATACACTGAAGCTTTCTTT. Translation: CSVGDLYTEAFF.

The chain links TRBV7-8 to TRBJ1-1; D is unresolved. This CDR3 contains 11 residues. Deletions cut 3 bases from V and 4 bases from J, with 3 bases between. The germline V gene encodes CDR1 SGHVS and CDR2 FQNEAQ. CDR3 amino acids: CASSLPTEAFF. The CDR3 nucleotides are TGTGCCAGCAGCTTGCCCACTGAAGCTTTCTTT.

The chain joins TRBV6-1 to TRBJ2-7, with a weak D call TRBD2 (5 bases). The germline gives CDR1 MNHNS, CDR2 SASEGT. The CDR3 has 14 residues. The V end was cut by 2 bases, the J end by 5 bases, with 13 bases between. The CDR3 region is CASSERGEWNEQYF. The CDR3 nucleotides are TGTGCCAGCAGTGAACGTGGGGAGTGGAACGAGCAGTACTTC.

The J gene is TRBJ2-7, the V gene TRBV6-8, with D hard to call. CDR3 length equals 12 residues. Germline V gene data show CDR1 as MNHGY and CDR2 as SAAAGT. V was cut by 6 bases and J by 6 bases, with 12 bases left in between. The CDR3 sequence is CASRNGRAEQYF. CDR3 bases: TGTGCCAGCAGAAACGGAAGGGCCGAGCAGTACTTC.

The genes are TRBV27 and TRBJ1-5; TRBD1 is a possible D gene (6 bases). Germline V gene lookup returns CDR1 MNHEY and CDR2 SMNVEV (reference sequence). V was pared by 3 bases and J by 2 bases, with 14 bases between. The CDR3 runs 16 residues. The CDR3 loop reads CASSFAPGAGNQPQHF. The DNA of the CDR3 is TGTGCCAGCAGTTTCGCCCCAGGGGCGGGCAATCAGCCCCAGCATTTT.

The chain recombines TRBV5-6 with TRBJ2-3, with TRBD2 matching 8 bases. The CDR3 extends over 15 amino acids. The germline CDR1 and CDR2 sequences are SGHDT and YYEEEE. After removal of 0 bases from V and 2 bases from J, the junction contained 2 bases not matched to a gene. In nucleotides, the CDR3 is TGTGCCAGCAGCTTGGAAGCGGGAGCCACAGATACGCAGTATTTT. This sequence encodes CASSLEAGATDTQYF.

The chain couples TRBV5-1 to TRBJ1-1, with D possibly TRBD1 on 6 matching bases. V was clipped by 4 bases and J by 0 bases, with 22 bases between them. Germline lookup yields CDR1 SGHRS and CDR2 YFSETQ. There are 18 residues in the CDR3. The CDR3 here is CASSLLPGGGQMNTEAFF. DNA for the CDR3: TGCGCCAGCAGCCTCCTCCCCGGTGGGGGCCAGATGAACACTGAAGCTTTCTTT.

The V gene is TRBV30, the J gene TRBJ1-1; D is perhaps TRBD1 (5 bases). V was cut by 2 bases and J by 4 bases, with 11 bases left in between. The CDR3 contains 13 residues. Per the germline V gene, CDR1 is GTSNPN and CDR2 is SVGIG (reference sequence). CDR3 nucleotides: TGTGCCTGGAGTCCAGGGTGGGGCACTGAAGCTTTCTTT. The encoded protein is CAWSPGWGTEAFF.

The chain recombines TRBV7-9 with TRBJ1-4; TRBD1 matches 9 bases. Germline CDR1 reads SEHNR; CDR2 reads FQNEAQ (reference sequence). Trimming removed 6 bases from V and 8 bases from J; junction bases left unmatched: 13. The CDR3 length is 16 residues. The CDR3 region has the DNA TGTGCCAGCAGTTCTGGTGTGGCGACAGGGGGGGAAAAACTGTTTTTT. Protein: CASSSGVATGGEKLFF.

The table lists this clone with a count of one. CDR3 nucleotides: TGTGCCAGCACCGGACAGGGGGGCGGCTATGGCTACACCTTC. It encodes CASTGQGGGYGYTF. The chain is built from TRBV5-6 and TRBJ1-2; 10 bases fit TRBD1. Germline V gene lookup returns CDR1 SGHDT and CDR2 YYEEEE. V gave up 6 bases and J gave up 4 bases; unmatched junction bases: 6. The CDR3 sequence is 14 residues long.